Below, 32 T cell receptor beta chains from the same sample are listed, as sequenced in a study of blood T cell repertoires in COVID-19. Generated by immunoSEQ multiplex PCR, the TCRdb table keeps only in-frame clones and is missing some. The profile covers 55,000 to 70,000 clones, with around 86% appearing a single time and under 13% taken by the ten largest. The sequencing sample was made of peripheral blood. These receptors originate from a woman aged 18-35 years with acute or convalescent COVID-19.

This chain links TRBV27 with TRBJ1-5, with 11 bases aligning to TRBD1. The V gene end was trimmed by 8 bases and the J gene end by 4 bases; junction bases not matched to a gene: 4. The CDR3 consists of 14 residues. Germline V gene data show CDR1 as MNHEY and CDR2 as SMNVEV (reference sequence). DNA of the CDR3: TGTGCCAGCCGGACAGGGGGCTGGAATCAGCCCCAGCATTTT. This translates into CASRTGGWNQPQHF.

This clone was picked up one time. The rearrangement joins TRBV19 to TRBJ2-5; D not certain. This CDR3 comprises 13 residues. V lost 5 bases to trimming and J lost 7 bases, with 14 bases between them. The germline V gene has CDR1 LNHDA and CDR2 SQIVND (reference sequence). The CDR3 nucleotides are TGTGCCAGTAGTGCTCAGGCCGTTGGGACCCAGTACTTC. Translating it yields CASSAQAVGTQYF.

This clone was counted a single time. This sequence joins TRBV18 and TRBJ1-2; 8 nucleotides align to TRBD1. Germline trimming cut 2 bases from V and 8 bases from J; bases unmatched to any gene: 4. CDR1 is KGHSH and CDR2 is LQKENI in the germline V gene. The CDR3 consists of 13 residues. CDR3 nucleotides: TGTGCCAGCTCACCAGCAGGGGGCGACGGCTACACCTTC. Protein: CASSPAGGDGYTF.

The chain employs TRBV4-2 and TRBJ2-2; 10 bases map to TRBD2. Per germline, CDR1 LGHNA and CDR2 YNFKEQ. Trimming took 5 bases from V and 0 from J; bases not matched to a gene: 6. This CDR3 spans 17 amino acids. CDR3 residues: CASSYSAGGTNTGELFF. CDR3 nucleotide sequence: TGTGCCAGCAGCTATTCAGCGGGGGGGACGAACACCGGGGAGCTGTTTTTT.

The chain has TRBV6-2 or TRBV6-3 and TRBJ1-1, with TRBD1 identical over 12 bases. V was pared by 2 bases and J by 6 bases, with 4 bases of the junction left unmatched. The CDR3 length is 15 residues. Germline loops: CDR1 MNHEY, CDR2 SVGEGT. DNA of the CDR3: TGTGCCAGCAGTTACCCGGGACAGGGGGCGGCTGAAGCTTTCTTT. As protein: CASSYPGQGAAEAFF.

V is TRBV5-6 and J is TRBJ1-6; D is undetermined. The V end lost 4 bases, the J end lost 0 bases, and 11 bases lay between the germline ends. Looked up from germline, CDR1 is SGHDT and CDR2 is YYEEEE. The CDR3 is 16 amino acids. The CDR3 protein is CASSPGGSSYNSPLHF. The CDR3 coding sequence is TGTGCCAGCAGCCCAGGAGGGAGCTCCTATAATTCACCCCTCCACTTT.

The genes are TRBV3-1 (or the pseudogene TRBV3-2) and TRBJ1-1, with D possibly matching TRBD1 (6 bases). Germline-derived CDR1 and CDR2 are LGHDT and YNNKEL (reference sequence). The CDR3 has 13 residues. V was shortened by 3 bases and J by 6 bases, with 11 bases between the two germline ends. CDR3 sequence reads: CASSHEAGAEAFF. The CDR3 coding sequence is TGTGCCAGCAGCCATGAGGCAGGGGCTGAAGCTTTCTTT.

The chain is built from TRBV5-1 and TRBJ2-3; tentative D call: TRBD2 (5 bases). Germline V gene data show CDR1 as SGHRS and CDR2 as YFSETQ. The CDR3 runs 18 residues. Trimming took off 0 bases at V and 0 bases at J, with 17 bases between the two ends. The CDR3, as DNA: TGCGCCAGCAGCTTGGAGAGATACGAGGGATTTAGCACAGATACGCAGTATTTT. As protein: CASSLERYEGFSTDTQYF.

Only one count was recorded for this clone. The rearrangement joins TRBV5-3 to TRBJ2-1; TRBD2 matches at 11 bases. TRBV5-3 is identified as an open reading frame with a role that is uncertain. Trimming removed 4 bases from V and 5 bases from J; junction bases left unmatched: 8. This CDR3 comprises 16 residues. The CDR3 protein is CARSLRGSGGDNEQFF. DNA of the CDR3: TGTGCCAGAAGCCTACGGGGTAGCGGGGGGGACAATGAGCAGTTCTTC.

This chain links TRBV4-1 with TRBJ1-3, with 8 nucleotides matching TRBD1. From germline, CDR1 is MGHRA and CDR2 YSYEKL. Trimming cost V 4 bases and J 3 bases; bases outside gene matches: 14. This CDR3 is 18 amino acids long. The CDR3 sequence is CASSPYASGQVFGNTIYF. Written as DNA, the CDR3 is TGCGCCAGCAGCCCATACGCCTCGGGACAGGTCTTTGGAAACACCATATATTTT.

The chain combines TRBV5-8 with TRBJ1-1; 7 bases map to TRBD1. Germline lookup yields CDR1 SGHTS and CDR2 YDEGEE. Trimming cost V 3 bases and J 4 bases; bases outside gene matches: 3. The CDR3 covers 13 residues. CDR3 residues: CASSSQGRTEAFF. CDR3 DNA sequence: TGTGCCAGCAGCTCACAGGGGCGCACTGAAGCTTTCTTT.

The chain combines TRBV5-1 with TRBJ1-2; TRBD1 is a possible D gene (5 bases). The germline V gene has CDR1 SGHRS and CDR2 YFSETQ. Trimming stripped 2 bases from V and 1 base from J, with 9 bases between. This CDR3 has 14 amino acids. The DNA of the CDR3 is TGCGCCAGCAGCTTCCAGGGAGGTAACTATGGCTACACCTTC. Translating gives CASSFQGGNYGYTF.

The rearrangement joins TRBV7-2 to TRBJ1-2, with no clear D. Per germline, CDR1 SGHTA and CDR2 FQGNSA. CDR3 size: 15 residues. Trimming cost V 1 base and J 1 base, with 10 bases left between them. DNA of the CDR3: TGTGCCAGCAGCTTAGGTCGGGAAAGTAACTATGGCTACACCTTC. It codes for CASSLGRESNYGYTF.

This sequence joins TRBV7-8 and TRBJ1-1, with D hard to call. This CDR3 region has 13 residues. V gave up 2 bases and J gave up 5 bases, with 9 bases separating them. Looked up from germline, CDR1 is SGHVS and CDR2 is FQNEAQ. The CDR3, as DNA: TGTGCCAGCAGCTTAAGCGGTGGGACTGAAGCTTTCTTT. This encodes CASSLSGGTEAFF.

The rearrangement uses TRBV5-1 and TRBJ2-3; TRBD2 matches 7 bases. The CDR3 has 17 amino acids. In germline, CDR1 is SGHRS, CDR2 YFSETQ. Unmatched junction bases numbered 11, after V lost 4 bases and J lost 0 bases. The CDR3 reads CASSGSGGPSSTDTQYF. CDR3 sequence (DNA): TGCGCCAGCAGCGGATCGGGAGGACCCTCTAGCACAGATACGCAGTATTTT.

The chain recombines TRBV19 with TRBJ2-1; D is perhaps TRBD2 (7 bases). CDR1 LNHDA and CDR2 SQIVND come from the germline V gene (reference sequence). The CDR3 has 15 residues. V was cut by 7 bases and J by 3 bases, with 16 bases left in between. The CDR3 is CASKGGAARYNEQFF. In nucleotides, the CDR3 is TGTGCCAGTAAGGGGGGGGCCGCTCGCTACAATGAGCAGTTCTTC.

This clone has just one count. J is TRBJ2-5 and V is TRBV5-6, with D possibly matching TRBD2 (5 bases). Germline CDR1 SGHDT, CDR2 YYEEEE. The V end lost 5 bases, the J end lost 3 bases, and 17 bases lay between the germline ends. The CDR3 length is 15 residues. CDR3 sequence: CASRLGVGDEETQYF. The CDR3 DNA is TGTGCCAGCAGGCTGGGAGTGGGAGACGAAGAGACCCAGTACTTC.

The chain employs TRBV28 and TRBJ1-1; the D gene is possibly TRBD1 (6 bases). The germline gives CDR1 MDHEN, CDR2 SYDVKM. The V and J ends lost 5 bases and 2 bases respectively, with 15 bases between them. The CDR3 has 15 amino acids. The CDR3 region has the DNA TGTGCCAGCAGTGTGGGACACCAGATCAACACTGAAGCTTTCTTT. Translating gives CASSVGHQINTEAFF.

The rearrangement uses TRBV5-1 and TRBJ2-3, with TRBD1 as a possible D gene (5 bases). In germline, CDR1 is SGHRS, CDR2 YFSETQ. Trimming shortened V by 0 bases and J by 4 bases, and 9 bases separated the two germline ends. This CDR3 contains 14 residues. The CDR3, as DNA: TGCGCCAGCAGCTTGGGTGGGGCCGCAGATACGCAGTATTTT. This codes for CASSLGGAADTQYF. The full variable domain, with the rest looked up from reference TRBV5-1 and TRBJ2-3, is KAGVTQTPRYLIKTRGQQVTLSCSPISGHRSVSWYQQTPGQGLQFLFEYFSETQRNKGNFPGRFSGRQFSNSRSEMNVSTLELGDSALYLCASSLGGAADTQYFGPGTRLTVL.

This clone was recorded a few times. V is TRBV10-3 and J is TRBJ1-1; D is ambiguous. Germline values: CDR1 ENHRY, CDR2 SYGVKD. The CDR3 contains 14 residues. Trimming took off 6 bases at V and 1 base at J, with 12 bases between the two ends. This CDR3 is CAIREVERNTEAFF. The CDR3 DNA is TGTGCCATCAGGGAGGTGGAGAGGAACACTGAAGCTTTCTTT.

A few counts support this clone. This chain uses TRBV4-1 with TRBJ1-1, with D uncertain. Trimming took 8 bases from V and 4 from J, leaving 8 bases between them. The V gene's germline CDR1 is MGHRA and CDR2 YSYEKL. The length of the CDR3 is 11 residues. The CDR3 region has the DNA TGCGCCAGCTATGGAGCCACTGAAGCTTTCTTT. Amino acid sequence: CASYGATEAFF.

The chain uses TRBV5-1 and TRBJ1-1; D unclear. This CDR3 has 13 amino acids. V lost 8 bases to trimming and J lost 0 bases, with 11 bases between them. Germline loops: CDR1 SGHRS, CDR2 YFSETQ. CDR3 protein: CASKSEVNTEAFF. The DNA for the CDR3 is TGCGCCAGTAAGTCGGAGGTGAACACTGAAGCTTTCTTT.

The V gene is TRBV28, the J gene TRBJ2-7; 7 bases line up with TRBD1. Trimming at V came to 10 bases and at J to 5 bases, leaving 8 bases not matched to a gene. Per the germline V gene, CDR1 is MDHEN and CDR2 is SYDVKM. This CDR3 is built from 12 residues. The CDR3 here is CATNRGDHEQYF. CDR3 in DNA: TGTGCCACAAACAGGGGCGATCACGAGCAGTACTTC.

V is TRBV2 and J is TRBJ2-3, with 7 bases matching TRBD2. Germline loops: CDR1 SNHLY, CDR2 FYNNEI. The CDR3 consists of 15 residues. The V and J ends lost 7 bases and 2 bases, in that order; junction bases with no gene match: 9. The CDR3 nucleotides read TGTGCCAGCACCTCCCTAGCGGTTTCCACAGATACGCAGTATTTT. Translated, it gives CASTSLAVSTDTQYF. The full variable domain, completed using reference TRBV2 and TRBJ2-3, is EPEVTQTPSHQVTQMGQEVILRCVPISNHLYFYWYRQILGQKVEFLVSFYNNEISEKSEIFDDQFSVERPDGSNFTLKIRSTKLEDSAMYFCASTSLAVSTDTQYFGPGTRLTVL.

The V gene is TRBV28, the J gene TRBJ1-5; 7 bases fit TRBD1. The CDR3 covers 19 residues. CDR1 MDHEN and CDR2 SYDVKM come from the germline V gene. After removal of 2 bases from V and 0 bases from J, the junction contained 13 bases not matched to a gene. This chain's CDR3 is CASSLRDSEGLYSNQPQHF. The CDR3 DNA sequence: TGTGCCAGCAGTTTAAGGGACAGTGAGGGGCTATATAGCAATCAGCCCCAGCATTTT. The full variable domain, its missing parts supplied by reference TRBV28 and TRBJ1-5, is DVKVTQSSRYLVKRTGEKVFLECVQDMDHENMFWYRQDPGLGLRLIYFSYDVKMKEKGDIPEGYSVSREKKERFSLILESASTNQTSMYLCASSLRDSEGLYSNQPQHFGDGTRLSIL.

The chain carries TRBV20-1 and TRBJ2-7; tentatively, D is TRBD2 (6 bases). The CDR3 runs 14 residues. Between the trimmed V and J ends, which lost 3 bases and 3 bases, there was a span of 15 bases. Germline CDR1 is DFQATT and CDR2 is SNEGSKA (reference sequence). The CDR3 DNA sequence: TGCAGTGCTAGTGGGGGAGGCCTAGACTACGAGCAGTACTTC. This codes for CSASGGGLDYEQYF.

V is TRBV11-2 and J is TRBJ1-6; D unclear. V was pared by 2 bases and J by 14 bases, with 16 bases between. CDR1 is SGHAT and CDR2 is FQNNGV in the germline V gene. The CDR3 loop spans 14 amino acids. CDR3 residues: CASSLRRSSETLHF. The DNA for the CDR3 is TGTGCCAGCAGCTTACGAAGGAGCAGCGAAACCCTCCACTTT. Full variable domain (outside the CDR3, taken from reference TRBV11-2 and TRBJ1-6): EAGVAQSPRYKIIEKRQSVAFWCNPISGHATLYWYQQILGQGPKLLIQFQNNGVVDDSQLPKDRFSAERLKGVDSTLKIQPAKLEDSAVYLCASSLRRSSETLHFGNGTRLTVT.

This rearrangement joins TRBV7-8 to TRBJ2-3; 8 positions agree with TRBD2. V gave up 5 bases and J gave up 11 bases; unmatched junction bases: 6. The CDR3 has 12 amino acids. Germline V lookup: CDR1 SGHVS, CDR2 FQNEAQ. CDR3: CASSPGGYGQYF. The CDR3 bases are TGTGCCAGCAGCCCGGGGGGGTATGGGCAGTATTTT.

The rearrangement uses TRBV5-1 and TRBJ1-4; 9 bases match TRBD1. Germline lookup yields CDR1 SGHRS and CDR2 YFSETQ. The V and J ends lost 4 bases and 4 bases, in that order; junction bases with no gene match: 2. The CDR3 covers 14 residues. CDR3 nucleotides: TGCGCCAGCAGCCGGACAGGGGATAATGAAAAACTGTTTTTT. Translated: CASSRTGDNEKLFF.

This sequence joins TRBV19 and TRBJ1-2; maybe TRBD1 (6 bases). Trimming took 5 bases from V and 4 from J, leaving 14 bases between them. CDR1 and CDR2 (germline): LNHDA, SQIVND (reference sequence). CDR3 length equals 14 residues. The CDR3 DNA reads TGTGCCAGTAGTCCACAGGGAGAAGGCTATGGCTACACCTTC. This sequence encodes CASSPQGEGYGYTF.

The chain is built from TRBV18 and TRBJ2-3, with 9 nucleotides matching TRBD1. This CDR3 contains 16 residues. J was trimmed by 4 bases and V by 3 bases; bases with no gene match: 8. Germline CDR1 reads KGHSH; CDR2 reads LQKENI. CDR3 coding DNA: TGTGCCAGCTCACCGACGCTAGGACAGGGGTCAGATACGCAGTATTTT. Translation gives CASSPTLGQGSDTQYF. Full variable domain (outside the CDR3, taken from reference TRBV18 and TRBJ2-3): NAGVMQNPRHLVRRRGQEARLRCSPMKGHSHVYWYRQLPEEGLKFMVYLQKENIIDESGMPKERFSAEFPKEGPSILRIQQVVRGDSAAYFCASSPTLGQGSDTQYFGPGTRLTVL.

The V and J genes are TRBV30 and TRBJ1-1, with D possibly matching TRBD1 (6 bases). The CDR3 covers 15 residues. V shed 5 bases and J shed 1 base, with 17 bases lying between them. The V gene's germline CDR1 is GTSNPN and CDR2 SVGIG (reference sequence). The CDR3 region is CAWDALGQPNTEAFF. The DNA of the CDR3 is TGTGCCTGGGACGCCCTCGGACAGCCGAACACTGAAGCTTTCTTT.